The 7 T cell receptor beta chains listed next were all sequenced from one sample in a study of shared clonotypes between healthy human individuals. Profiling relied on immunoSEQ multiplex PCR, and the TCRdb table lists in-frame clones only, not all of them. This table has some 1 million clones, more than 60% appearing once. Sequencing used memory CD4+ T cells sorted from blood. This sample's subset: CD45RA-negative fraction. Source of these receptors: a man younger than 30 in good health.

Here the CDR3 DNA reads TGTGCCAGCTCACCACCGGGGTTTAGCACAGATACGCAGTATTTT. This sequence encodes CASSPPGFSTDTQYF. The rearrangement joins TRBV18 to TRBJ2-3; no definite D call. The germline V and J ends were trimmed by 0 bases and 0 bases, with 7 bases remaining between them. Per germline, CDR1 KGHSH and CDR2 LQKENI. This CDR3 has 15 residues.

For this clone: Other DNA sequences in the same sample also yield this CDR3. The J gene is TRBJ1-1, the V gene TRBV5-1, with D unclear. The V gene lost 0 bases and the J gene lost 2 bases, with 8 bases spanning the gap. The germline CDR1 and CDR2 sequences are SGHRS and YFSETQ. The CDR3 has 14 residues. The CDR3 protein is CASSLGGINTEAFF. The CDR3 bases are TGCGCCAGCAGCTTGGGGGGTATTAACACTGAAGCTTTCTTT.

This rearrangement joins TRBV18 to TRBJ2-7, with TRBD2 matching 8 bases. The V gene's germline CDR1 is KGHSH and CDR2 LQKENI. J lost 2 bases, V lost 0 bases, and 9 bases had no gene match. The CDR3 extends over 17 amino acids. The chain's CDR3 is CASSPPGTRVAPYEQYF. CDR3 DNA sequence: TGTGCCAGCTCACCACCGGGGACTAGAGTGGCCCCCTACGAGCAGTACTTC.

This sequence joins TRBV7-3 and TRBJ1-5; D uncertain. Trimming took off 5 bases at V and 6 bases at J, with 8 bases between the two ends. Germline V CDR1 and CDR2: SGHTA, FQGTGA. The CDR3 loop spans 12 amino acids. CDR3 sequence reads: CASSPVRQPQHF. CDR3 coding DNA: TGTGCCAGCAGCCCGGTGCGTCAGCCCCAGCATTTT. The whole variable domain, filled in from reference TRBV7-3 and TRBJ1-5, reads GAGVSQTPSNKVTEKGKYVELRCDPISGHTALYWYRQSLGQGPEFLIYFQGTGAADDSGLPNDRFFAVRPEGSVSTLKIQRTERGDSAVYLCASSPVRQPQHFGDGTRLSIL.

The rearrangement uses TRBV30 and TRBJ2-5, with 9 bases fitting TRBD1. In germline, CDR1 is GTSNPN, CDR2 SVGIG (reference sequence). This CDR3 is built from 14 residues. The J segment lost 5 bases and the V segment lost 6 bases, leaving 10 bases of the junction unmatched. In nucleotides, the CDR3 is TGTGCCTGCCGTGCGACAGGGGGTAGGGAGACCCAGTACTTC. This translates into CACRATGGRETQYF.

This chain connects TRBV2 to TRBJ2-2; 8 positions agree with TRBD2. CDR3 length: 15 residues. J gave up 3 bases and V 8 bases, and 8 bases lay outside the gene matches. Looked up from germline, CDR1 is SNHLY and CDR2 is FYNNEI. CDR3 in amino acids: CASQADGRDTGELFF. In nucleotides, the CDR3 is TGTGCCAGCCAAGCCGACGGGAGGGACACCGGGGAGCTGTTTTTT.

The table lists this clone with a count of one. This same CDR3 is encoded by further DNA sequences in the sample. V gene TRBV19 combines with J gene TRBJ2-3; TRBD2 matches at 7 bases. The CDR3 is 14 amino acids. Trimming took 4 bases from V and 1 from J; bases not matched to a gene: 2. The germline CDR1 and CDR2 sequences are LNHDA and SQIVND (reference sequence). CDR3 residues: CASSTSGGTDTQYF. The CDR3 region has the DNA TGTGCCAGTAGTACTAGCGGAGGCACAGATACGCAGTATTTT.